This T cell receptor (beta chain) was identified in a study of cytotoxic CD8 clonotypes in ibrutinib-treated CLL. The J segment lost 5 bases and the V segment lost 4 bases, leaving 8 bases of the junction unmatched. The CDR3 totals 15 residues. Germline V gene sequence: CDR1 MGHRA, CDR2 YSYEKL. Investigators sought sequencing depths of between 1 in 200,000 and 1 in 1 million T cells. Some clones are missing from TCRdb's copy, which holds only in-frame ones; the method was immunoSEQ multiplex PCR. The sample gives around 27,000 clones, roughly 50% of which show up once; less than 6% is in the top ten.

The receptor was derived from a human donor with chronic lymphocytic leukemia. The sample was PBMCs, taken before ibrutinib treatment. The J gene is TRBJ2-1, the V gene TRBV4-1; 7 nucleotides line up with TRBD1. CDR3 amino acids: CASSRVGDRNNEQFF. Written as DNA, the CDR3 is TGCGCCAGCAGCCGCGTCGGGGACAGAAACAATGAGCAGTTCTTC.